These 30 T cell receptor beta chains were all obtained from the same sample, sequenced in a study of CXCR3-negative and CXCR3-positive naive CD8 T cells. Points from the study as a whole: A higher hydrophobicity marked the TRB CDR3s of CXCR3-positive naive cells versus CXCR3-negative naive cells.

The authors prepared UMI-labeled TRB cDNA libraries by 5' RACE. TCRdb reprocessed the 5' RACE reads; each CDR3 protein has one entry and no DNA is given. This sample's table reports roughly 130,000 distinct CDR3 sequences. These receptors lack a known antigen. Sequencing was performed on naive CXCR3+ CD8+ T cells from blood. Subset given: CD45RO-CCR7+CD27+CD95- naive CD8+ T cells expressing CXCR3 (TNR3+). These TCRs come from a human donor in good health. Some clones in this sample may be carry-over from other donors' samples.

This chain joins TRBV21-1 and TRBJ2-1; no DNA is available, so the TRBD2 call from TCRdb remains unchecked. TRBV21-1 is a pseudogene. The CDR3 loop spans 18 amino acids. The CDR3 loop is CASSKKGSGSVDGNEQFF.

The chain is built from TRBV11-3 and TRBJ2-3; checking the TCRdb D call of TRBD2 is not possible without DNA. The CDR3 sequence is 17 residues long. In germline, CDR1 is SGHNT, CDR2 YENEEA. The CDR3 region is CASSPSSGGAIVDTQYF.

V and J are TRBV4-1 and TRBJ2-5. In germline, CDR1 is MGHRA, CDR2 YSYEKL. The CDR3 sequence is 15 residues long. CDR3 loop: CASSQEFGGKETQYF.

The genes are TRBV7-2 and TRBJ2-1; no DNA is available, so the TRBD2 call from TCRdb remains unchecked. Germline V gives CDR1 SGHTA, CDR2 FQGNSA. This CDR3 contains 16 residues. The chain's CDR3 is CASSYLAGGPGGEQFF.

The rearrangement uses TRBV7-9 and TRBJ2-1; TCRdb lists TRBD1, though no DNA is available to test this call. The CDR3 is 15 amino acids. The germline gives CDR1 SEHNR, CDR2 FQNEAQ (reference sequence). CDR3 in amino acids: CASSLGPGGYNEQFF. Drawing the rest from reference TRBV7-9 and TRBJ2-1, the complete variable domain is DTGVSQNPRHKITKRGQNVTFRCDPISEHNRLYWYRQTLGQGPEFLTYFQNEAQLEKSRLLSDRFSAERPKGSFSTLEIQRTEQGDSAMYLCASSLGPGGYNEQFFGPGTRLTVL.

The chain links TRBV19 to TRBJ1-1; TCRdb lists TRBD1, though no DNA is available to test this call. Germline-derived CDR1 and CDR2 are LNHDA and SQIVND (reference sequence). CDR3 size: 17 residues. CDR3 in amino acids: CATTGLTSSLQNTEAFF.

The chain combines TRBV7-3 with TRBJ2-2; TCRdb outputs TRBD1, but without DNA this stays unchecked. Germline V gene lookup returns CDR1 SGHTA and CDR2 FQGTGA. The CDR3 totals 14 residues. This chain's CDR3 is CASSPGPYTGELFF.

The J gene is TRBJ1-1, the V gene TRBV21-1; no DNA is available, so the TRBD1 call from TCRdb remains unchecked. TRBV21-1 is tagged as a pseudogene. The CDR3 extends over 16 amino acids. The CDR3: CASSIRKDWGDTEAFF.

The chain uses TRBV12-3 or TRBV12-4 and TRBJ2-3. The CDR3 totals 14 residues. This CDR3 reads CASSLSGETDTQYF.

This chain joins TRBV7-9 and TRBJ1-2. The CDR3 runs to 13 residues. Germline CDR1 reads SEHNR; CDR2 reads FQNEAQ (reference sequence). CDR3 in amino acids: CAWNWDRDYGYTF.

Here the CDR3 reads CASSLAADNTGELFF. The chain links TRBV5-1 to TRBJ2-2. Germline lookup yields CDR1 SGHRS and CDR2 YFSETQ. The CDR3 has 15 residues.

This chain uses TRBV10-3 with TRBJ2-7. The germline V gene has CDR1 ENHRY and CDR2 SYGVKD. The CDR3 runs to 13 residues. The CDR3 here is CATGVADSYEQYF.

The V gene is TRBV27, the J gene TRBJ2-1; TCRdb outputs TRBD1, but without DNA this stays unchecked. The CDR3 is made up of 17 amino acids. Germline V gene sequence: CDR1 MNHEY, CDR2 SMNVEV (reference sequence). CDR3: CASTSPARQGHYNEQFF.

CDR3 region: CASSLVGTGYEQYF. The V and J genes are TRBV11-2 and TRBJ2-7; the D gene TCRdb calls, TRBD2, cannot be checked with no DNA. CDR1 and CDR2 from the germline V gene are SGHAT and FQNNGV. This CDR3 region has 14 residues.

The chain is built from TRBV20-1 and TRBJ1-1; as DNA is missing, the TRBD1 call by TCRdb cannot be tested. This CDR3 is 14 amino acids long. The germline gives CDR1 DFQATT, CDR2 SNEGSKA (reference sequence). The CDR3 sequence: CSAPPEGRNTEAFF.

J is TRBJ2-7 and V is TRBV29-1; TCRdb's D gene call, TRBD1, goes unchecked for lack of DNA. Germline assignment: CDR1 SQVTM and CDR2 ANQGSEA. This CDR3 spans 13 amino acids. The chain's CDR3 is CSVIIRDPYEQYF.

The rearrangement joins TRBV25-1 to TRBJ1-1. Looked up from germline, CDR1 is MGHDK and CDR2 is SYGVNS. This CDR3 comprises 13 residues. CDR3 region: CASSAGMNTEAFF.

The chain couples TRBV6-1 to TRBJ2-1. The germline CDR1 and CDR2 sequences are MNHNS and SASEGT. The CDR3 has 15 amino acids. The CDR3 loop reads CASSEGVAFYNEQFF.

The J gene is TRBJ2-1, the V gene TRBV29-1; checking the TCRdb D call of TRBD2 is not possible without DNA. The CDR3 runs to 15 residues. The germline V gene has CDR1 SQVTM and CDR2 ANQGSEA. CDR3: CSVEELAGASDEQFF.

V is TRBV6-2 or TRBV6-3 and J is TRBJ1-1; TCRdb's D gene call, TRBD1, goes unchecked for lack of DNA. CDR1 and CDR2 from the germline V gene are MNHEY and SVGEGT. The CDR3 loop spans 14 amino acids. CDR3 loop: CASIIQGSGTEAFF.

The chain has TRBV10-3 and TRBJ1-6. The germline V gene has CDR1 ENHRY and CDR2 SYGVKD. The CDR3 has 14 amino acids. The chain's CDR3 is CAISEDIYNSPLHF.

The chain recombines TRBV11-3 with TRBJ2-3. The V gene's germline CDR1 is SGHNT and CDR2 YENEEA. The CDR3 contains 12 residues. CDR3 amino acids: CASSLEGDTQYF.

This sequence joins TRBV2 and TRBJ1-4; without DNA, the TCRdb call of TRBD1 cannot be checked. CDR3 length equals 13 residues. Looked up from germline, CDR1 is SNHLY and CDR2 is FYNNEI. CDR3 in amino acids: CASSEPGGEKLFF.

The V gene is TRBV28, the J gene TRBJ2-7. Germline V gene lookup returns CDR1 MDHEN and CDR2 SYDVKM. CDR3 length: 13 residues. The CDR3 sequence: CASRLLSSYEQYF.

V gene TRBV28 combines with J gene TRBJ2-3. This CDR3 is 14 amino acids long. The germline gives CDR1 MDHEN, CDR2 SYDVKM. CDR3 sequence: CASISSLGTDTQYF.

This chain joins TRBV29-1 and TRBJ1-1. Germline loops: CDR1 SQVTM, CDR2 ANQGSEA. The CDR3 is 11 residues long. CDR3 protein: CSPTMGTEAFF. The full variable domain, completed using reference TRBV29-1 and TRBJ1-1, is SAVISQKPSRDICQRGTSLTIQCQVDSQVTMMFWYRQQPGQSLTLIATANQGSEATYESGFVIDKFPISRPNLTFSTLTVSNMSPEDSSIYLCSPTMGTEAFFGQGTRLTVV.

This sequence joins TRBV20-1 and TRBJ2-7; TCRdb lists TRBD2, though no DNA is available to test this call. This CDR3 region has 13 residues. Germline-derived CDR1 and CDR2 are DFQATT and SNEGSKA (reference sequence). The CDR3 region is CSARAGRNYEQYF.

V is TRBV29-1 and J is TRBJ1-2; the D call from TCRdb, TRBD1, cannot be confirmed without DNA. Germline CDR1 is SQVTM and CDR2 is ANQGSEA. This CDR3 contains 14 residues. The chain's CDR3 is CSVEGDIMNYGYTF.

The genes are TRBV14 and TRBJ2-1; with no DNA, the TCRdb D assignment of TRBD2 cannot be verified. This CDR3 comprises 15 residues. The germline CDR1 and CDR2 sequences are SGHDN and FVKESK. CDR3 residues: CASSQVAGVGNEQFF. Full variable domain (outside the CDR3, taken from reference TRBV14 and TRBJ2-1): EAGVTQFPSHSVIEKGQTVTLRCDPISGHDNLYWYRRVMGKEIKFLLHFVKESKQDESGMPNNRFLAERTGGTYSTLKVQPAELEDSGVYFCASSQVAGVGNEQFFGPGTRLTVL.

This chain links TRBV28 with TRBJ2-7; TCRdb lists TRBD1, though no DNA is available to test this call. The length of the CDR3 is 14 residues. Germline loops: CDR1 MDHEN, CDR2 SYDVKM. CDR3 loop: CASREQDRSYEQYF. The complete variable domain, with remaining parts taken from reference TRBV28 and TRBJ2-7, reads DVKVTQSSRYLVKRTGEKVFLECVQDMDHENMFWYRQDPGLGLRLIYFSYDVKMKEKGDIPEGYSVSREKKERFSLILESASTNQTSMYLCASREQDRSYEQYFGPGTRLTVT.